Each of the 20 T cell receptor beta chains below was sequenced from the same sample in a study of T cells after yellow fever vaccination. TCRdb independently ran MiXCR on the 5' RACE reads; one entry per CDR3 protein. The data contain under 55,000 distinct CDR3 sequences, 5% to 8.5% of them seen just once; the ten biggest clones take up roughly 24%. Sample: CD8+ T cells not binding an NS4B(214-222) dextramer, sorted from PBMCs, taken more than 40 days after the first yellow fever vaccination. The receptor source for this set is a man between 18 and 35 years old who received the YFV17D yellow fever vaccine.

This clonotype was found many times. This rearrangement joins TRBV6-5 to TRBJ2-3; D remains unclear. V lost 6 bases and J 3 bases, leaving 16 bases between the germline ends. The CDR3 totals 15 residues. Germline values: CDR1 MNHEY, CDR2 SVGAGI. The CDR3 coding sequence is TGTGCCAGCAGATACGGGTCCCTTGGGACAGATACGCAGTATTTT. This sequence encodes CASRYGSLGTDTQYF.

This clonotype was recorded many times. The CDR3 DNA follows: TGCGCCAGCAGTTCCCGCGGCAGTAGCACAGATACGCAGTATTTT. Residues: CASSSRGSSTDTQYF. The chain recombines TRBV5-1 with TRBJ2-3; D gene uncertain. The germline V and J ends were trimmed by 5 bases and 0 bases, with 13 bases remaining between them. Germline V CDR1 and CDR2: SGHRS, YFSETQ. This CDR3 has 15 amino acids.

This clonotype came up a few times. V is TRBV7-8 and J is TRBJ2-1; possibly TRBD1 or TRBD2 for D (5 bases each). There are 15 residues in the CDR3. CDR1 SGHVS and CDR2 FQNEAQ come from the germline V gene. V was shortened by 6 bases and J by 5 bases, with 17 bases between the two germline ends. This chain's CDR3 is CASRQTPRDHNEQFF. The CDR3 DNA sequence: TGTGCCAGCAGACAGACACCCCGGGACCACAATGAGCAGTTCTTC.

V usage is TRBV12-3 or TRBV12-4 and J usage is TRBJ1-4, with D perhaps TRBD1 (5 bases). The CDR3 loop spans 14 amino acids. Trimming shortened V by 10 bases and J by 5 bases, and 17 bases separated the two germline ends. Written as DNA, the CDR3 is TGTGCCACCTCGCGGGACGTCGGAAATGAAAAACTGTTTTTT. Encoded protein: CATSRDVGNEKLFF.

The chain has TRBV11-3 and TRBJ2-3; perhaps D is TRBD1 or TRBD2 (5 bases each). Trimming removed 5 bases at V and 0 bases at J, with 12 bases between. The CDR3 is 15 residues long. CDR1 SGHNT and CDR2 YENEEA come from the germline V gene. CDR3 coding DNA: TGTGCCAGCAGCGCCCGGGACGGTAGCACAGATACGCAGTATTTT. This sequence encodes CASSARDGSTDTQYF.

The rearrangement uses TRBV7-6 and TRBJ2-1; D is perhaps TRBD2 (6 bases). V lost 0 bases, J lost 2 bases, and 8 bases lay in between. This CDR3 has 15 amino acids. Germline CDR1 reads SGHVS; CDR2 reads FNYEAQ. The CDR3 sequence is CASSLAGEAYNEQFF. CDR3 DNA sequence: TGTGCCAGCAGCTTAGCAGGGGAGGCCTACAATGAGCAGTTCTTC. The full variable domain, in which reference TRBV7-6 and TRBJ2-1 provide the parts outside the CDR3, is GAGVSQSPRYKVTKRGQDVALRCDPISGHVSLYWYRQALGQGPEFLTYFNYEAQQDKSGLPNDRFSAERPEGSISTLTIQRTEQRDSAMYRCASSLAGEAYNEQFFGPGTRLTVL.

This clonotype was observed at least ten times. The chain carries TRBV11-1 and TRBJ2-7; 7 bases line up with TRBD1. There are 13 residues in the CDR3. Germline CDR1 SGHAT, CDR2 FQDESV (reference sequence). The ends lost 5 bases at V and 5 bases at J; junction bases unmatched: 6. This chain's CDR3 is CASSTRQGNEQYF. The CDR3 DNA reads TGTGCCAGCAGCACCCGACAGGGCAACGAGCAGTACTTC.

This clonotype came up a few times. The chain has TRBV2 and TRBJ2-1; 7 nucleotides match TRBD1. Trimming at V came to 8 bases and at J to 4 bases, leaving 8 bases not matched to a gene. The CDR3 sequence is 14 residues long. Germline V gene lookup returns CDR1 SNHLY and CDR2 FYNNEI. The chain's CDR3 is CASGDRARYNEQFF. The CDR3, as DNA: TGTGCCAGCGGAGACAGGGCGCGGTACAATGAGCAGTTCTTC.

This chain uses TRBV12-3 or TRBV12-4 with TRBJ2-1, with D uncertain. There are 13 residues in the CDR3. Trimming stripped 3 bases from V and 7 bases from J, with 10 bases between. CDR3 protein: CASSFGRMNEQFF. In DNA, the CDR3 is TGTGCCAGCAGTTTCGGCAGGATGAATGAGCAGTTCTTC.

This clonotype has a single count. One base away lies a much larger clone, so this may be a sequencing read error. V gene TRBV20-1 combines with J gene TRBJ2-3; 10 bases line up with TRBD2. The CDR3 contains 15 residues. Germline V gene lookup returns CDR1 DFQATT and CDR2 SNEGSKA (reference sequence). The CDR3 region has the DNA TGCTGTGCTAGAAGGACTAGCGGTTTCACAGATACGCAGTATTTT. Translated, it gives CCARRTSGFTDTQYF.

This clonotype was seen a few times. V is TRBV7-2 and J is TRBJ1-1; tentative D call: TRBD1 (5 bases). The CDR3 totals 15 residues. Trimming cost V 2 bases and J 11 bases, with 21 bases left between them. CDR1 and CDR2 (germline): SGHTA, FQGNSA. The CDR3 region has the DNA TGTGCCAGCAGCTTATTACCGGGCAGGGACGGGGTCGCTTTCTTT. Its protein product is CASSLLPGRDGVAFF.

This chain uses TRBV6-1 with TRBJ2-3; 9 bases map to TRBD2. Germline lookup yields CDR1 MNHNS and CDR2 SASEGT. Trimming cost V 8 bases and J 2 bases; bases outside gene matches: 11. This CDR3 has 16 amino acids. CDR3 nucleotides: TGTGCCAGCGGAATCATAGCGGGGGAATACACAGATACGCAGTATTTT. Residues: CASGIIAGEYTDTQYF.

The CDR3 protein is CATSRGQNEQYF. CDR3 coding DNA: TGTGCCACTTCCAGGGGGCAGAACGAGCAGTACTTC. The genes are TRBV15 and TRBJ2-7, with 8 bases identical to TRBD1. Germline CDR1 reads LNHNV; CDR2 reads YYDKDF (reference sequence). CDR3 size: 12 residues. Germline trimming cut 9 bases from V and 5 bases from J; bases unmatched to any gene: 6.

This clonotype has a count of ten or more. This chain connects TRBV4-3 to TRBJ2-5; 7 bases fit TRBD1. This CDR3 comprises 16 residues. V lost 0 bases, J lost 1 base, and 5 bases stayed unmatched. Germline V gives CDR1 LGHNA, CDR2 YSLEER. As DNA, the CDR3 is TGCGCCAGCAGCCAAGACATTGGACAGGCCCAAGAGACCCAGTACTTC. Translated: CASSQDIGQAQETQYF.

This clonotype was seen ten or more times. This chain connects TRBV20-1 to TRBJ1-6, with D perhaps TRBD1 (6 bases). The CDR3 is made up of 14 amino acids. V was trimmed by 1 base and J by 7 bases, leaving 11 bases between them. In germline, CDR1 is DFQATT, CDR2 SNEGSKA (reference sequence). CDR3 coding DNA: TGCAGTGCTAGAGGCCACAGGGAGAATTCACCCCTCCACTTT. Translating it yields CSARGHRENSPLHF.

The CDR3 DNA follows: TGTGCCATCAGTGAGCTCCGGGACGGCCCTTATAGCAATCAGCCCCAGCATTTT. This codes for CAISELRDGPYSNQPQHF. This chain connects TRBV10-3 to TRBJ1-5, with D maybe TRBD1 (5 bases). Germline CDR1 and CDR2: ENHRY and SYGVKD. There are 18 residues in the CDR3. Trimming left V 2 bases short and J 0 bases short, with 17 bases between.

The chain's CDR3 is CASSPEALNYGYTF. As DNA, the CDR3 is TGTGCCAGCAGCCCCGAAGCCCTAAACTATGGCTACACCTTC. The genes are TRBV6-1 and TRBJ1-2; D unresolved. V lost 6 bases and J 2 bases, leaving 13 bases between the germline ends. CDR3 length: 14 amino acids. Per the germline V gene, CDR1 is MNHNS and CDR2 is SASEGT.

This clonotype occurred a few times. This sequence joins TRBV5-1 and TRBJ2-3, with D hard to call. Between the trimmed V and J ends, which lost 3 bases and 4 bases, there was a span of 15 bases. Germline values: CDR1 SGHRS, CDR2 YFSETQ. The CDR3 extends over 15 amino acids. CDR3 nucleotides: TGCGCCAGCAGCTCTAACCCAACAAGAGCAGATACGCAGTATTTT. This codes for CASSSNPTRADTQYF.

The chain combines TRBV19 with TRBJ1-3; D possibly corresponds to TRBD1 (5 bases). CDR1 is LNHDA and CDR2 is SQIVND in the germline V gene (reference sequence). The V gene lost 6 bases and the J gene lost 4 bases, with 13 bases spanning the gap. The CDR3 has 14 residues. CDR3 residues: CASSAMAGGNTIYF. The CDR3 DNA reads as TGTGCCAGTAGCGCGATGGCAGGGGGAAACACCATATATTTT.

The CDR3 nucleotides read TGTGCCAGCAGCCCCCACTTCTCCTACAATGAGCAGTTCTTC. Its protein product is CASSPHFSYNEQFF. V and J are TRBV9 and TRBJ2-1; no firm D call. V dropped 4 bases and J dropped 0 bases, with 8 bases sitting between them. The CDR3 covers 14 residues. Germline CDR1 and CDR2: SGDLS and YYNGEE.